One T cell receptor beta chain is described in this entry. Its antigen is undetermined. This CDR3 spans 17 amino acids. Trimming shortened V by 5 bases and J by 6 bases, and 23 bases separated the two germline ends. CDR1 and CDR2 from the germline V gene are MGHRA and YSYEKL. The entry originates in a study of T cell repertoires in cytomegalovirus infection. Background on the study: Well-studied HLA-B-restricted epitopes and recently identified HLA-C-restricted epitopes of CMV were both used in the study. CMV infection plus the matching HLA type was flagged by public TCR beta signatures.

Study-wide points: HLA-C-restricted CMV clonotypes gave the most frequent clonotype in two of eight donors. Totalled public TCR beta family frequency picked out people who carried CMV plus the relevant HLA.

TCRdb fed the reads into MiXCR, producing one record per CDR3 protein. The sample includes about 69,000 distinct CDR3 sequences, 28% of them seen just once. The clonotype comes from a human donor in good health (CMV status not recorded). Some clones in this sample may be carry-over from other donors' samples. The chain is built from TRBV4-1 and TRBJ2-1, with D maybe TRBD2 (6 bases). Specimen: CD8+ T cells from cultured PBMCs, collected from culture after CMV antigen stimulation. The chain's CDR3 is CASSSSIAGTAPNEQFF. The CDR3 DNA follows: TGCGCCAGCAGCTCAAGCATCGCGGGAACGGCCCCCAATGAGCAGTTCTTC.